A selection of T cell receptor beta chains follows, all from one sample in a study of blood T cells in healthy people across ages. A single record per CDR3 protein comes from TCRdb applying MiXCR to the 5' RACE reads. Here the sample spans 1.5 million to 2 million distinct CDR3 sequences, roughly 27% being singletons. The sequencing sample was made of blood. These receptors originate from a woman under 40 in good health. Each CDR3 is given with its conserved first and last residue. A D gene is named only where the DNA matches it firmly. Size values are once, few and many counts, or a class for expanded clones, and some rows have none.

clone size,CDR3 length,V gene,J gene,D gene,CDR3 DNA,CDR3 protein
NA,17,TRBV27,TRBJ2-3,TRBD2,TGTGCCAGCAGTTTCCAACCGGGGGGGTGGGGCACAGATACGCAGTATTTT,CASSFQPGGWGTDTQYF
many,16,TRBV3-1,TRBJ2-1,TRBD2,TGTGCCAGCAGCCAAGGGCTAGCGGGGGGGTTGGATGAGCAGTTCTTC,CASSQGLAGGLDEQFF
NA,21,TRBV7-2,TRBJ2-7,TRBD2,TGTGCCAGCAGCTTAGCGCCACCCCAGCGGGAGGGCCGATCCACATACAATGAGCAGTACTTC,CASSLAPPQREGRSTYNEQYF
NA,12,TRBV20-1,TRBJ1-5,NA,TGCAGTGCTAGTACTAGCAATCAGCCCCAGCATTTT,CSASTSNQPQHF
NA,13,TRBV12-3/TRBV12-4,TRBJ2-5,TRBD1,TGTGCCAGCAGGGGACAGCCAGGGGAGACCCAGTACTTC,CASRGQPGETQYF
many,11,TRBV12-5,TRBJ2-7,NA,TGTGCTGGGAGTTCCGCGCACGAGCAGTACTTC,CAGSSAHEQYF
NA,14,TRBV2,TRBJ2-7,NA,TGTGCCAGCAGTGAGGCCCCGGGACTTTACGAGCAGTACTTC,CASSEAPGLYEQYF
many,13,TRBV27,TRBJ2-7,NA,TGTGCCAGCAGTTTATCGAAGGGCTACGAGCAGTACTTC,CASSLSKGYEQYF
NA,15,TRBV11-2,TRBJ2-3,TRBD2,TGTGCCAGCAGCTTTCTAGCGGGAGGGCTGGATACGCAGTATTTT,CASSFLAGGLDTQYF
NA,14,TRBV10-3,TRBJ2-2,NA,TGTGCCGTCAGTGAGTTAGGGGAAACCGGGGAGCTGTTTTTT,CAVSELGETGELFF
NA,12,TRBV7-9,TRBJ2-7,NA,TGTGCCAGCAGCTCTACGGCGGACGAGCAGTACTTC,CASSSTADEQYF
NA,14,TRBV6-2/TRBV6-3,TRBJ2-7,TRBD1,TGTGCCAGCAAATTCTCAGGGGGCCGGTACGAGCAGTACTTC,CASKFSGGRYEQYF
NA,13,TRBV29-1,TRBJ2-3,NA,TGCAGCGTTGAAGCCCCGTTCGGCTATACGCAGTATTTT,CSVEAPFGYTQYF
few,16,TRBV4-3,TRBJ1-4,TRBD1,TGCGCCAGCAGCCCCAGGGGGGGGGCAACTAATGAAAAACTGTTTTTT,CASSPRGGATNEKLFF
few,14,TRBV5-5,TRBJ2-7,TRBD2,TGTGCCAGCAGCCGCGGGGGGTTGGGATACGAGCAGTACTTC,CASSRGGLGYEQYF
NA,14,TRBV11-3,TRBJ2-4,NA,TGTGCCAGCAGCTCATCAGCTACCAAAAACATTCAGTACTTC,CASSSSATKNIQYF
NA,15,TRBV3-1,TRBJ2-1,NA,TGTGCCAGCAGCCAAGAAGCGGGCTCCTACAATGAGCAGTTCTTC,CASSQEAGSYNEQFF
NA,15,TRBV18,TRBJ2-7,NA,TGTGCCAGCTCACCACCGTTTGAGACAGGCTACGAGCAGTACTTC,CASSPPFETGYEQYF
few,12,TRBV29-1,TRBJ2-5,NA,TGCAGCGTTGTTGCAGGGGTGGAGACCCAGTACTTC,CSVVAGVETQYF
NA,13,TRBV30,TRBJ2-7,NA,TGTGCCTGGATAGGCGACAACTCCTACGAGCAGTACTTC,CAWIGDNSYEQYF
few,15,TRBV4-3,TRBJ2-7,TRBD2,TGCGCCAGCAGCCGAGAAGCTAGCGGGGCCTACGAGCAGTACTTC,CASSREASGAYEQYF
few,14,TRBV7-9,TRBJ1-2,NA,TGTGCCAGCAGCTCAGGGTTACAGGGATATGGCTACACCTTC,CASSSGLQGYGYTF
NA,16,TRBV15,TRBJ1-5,NA,TGTGCCACCAGCAGAGAACTAGCAGGCAGCAATCAGCCCCAGCATTTT,CATSRELAGSNQPQHF
few,14,TRBV7-2,TRBJ2-3,NA,TGTACCAGCAGCTTAGGAGGGGGCACAGATACGCAGTATTTT,CTSSLGGGTDTQYF
NA,13,TRBV11-1,TRBJ1-1,NA,TGTGCCAGCAGCTTAGCCTCGGGAACTGAAGCTTTCTTT,CASSLASGTEAFF
NA,15,TRBV4-1,TRBJ2-5,NA,TGCGCCAGCAGCCCAAGTAGGGGTGCCCAAGAGACCCAGTACTTC,CASSPSRGAQETQYF
many,13,TRBV20-1,TRBJ2-1,NA,TGCAGTGCCGGGGCGCATTCCTACAATGAGCAGTTCTTC,CSAGAHSYNEQFF
NA,12,TRBV5-1,TRBJ2-5,NA,TGCGCCAGCAGCTTGGAGCGAGGGCCCCAGTACTTC,CASSLERGPQYF
NA,14,TRBV21-1,TRBJ1-2,NA,TGTGCCAGAAGAATCGACAGGGCGGAGGGTGGCTACACCTTC,CARRIDRAEGGYTF
few,16,TRBV3-1,TRBJ1-6,NA,TGTGCCAGCAGCCCACAGGGAGGAACTAGTAATTCACCCCTCCACTTT,CASSPQGGTSNSPLHF
NA,17,TRBV7-9,TRBJ1-5,NA,TGTGCCAGCAGCATGACAGCGACCCCCGACGGCGGTCAGCCCCAGCATTTT,CASSMTATPDGGQPQHF
NA,14,TRBV10-3,TRBJ2-7,TRBD2,TGTGCCATCTGGGGGGGTGGCCCTCCCTACGAGCAGTACTTC,CAIWGGGPPYEQYF
NA,15,TRBV29-1,TRBJ1-2,TRBD1,TGCAGCGTTGAAGATCAAGGGACAGGGTCCCGCGGCTACACCTTC,CSVEDQGTGSRGYTF
few,13,TRBV5-1,TRBJ1-2,NA,TGCGCCAGCAGACCGGGGGAAATCTATGGCTACACCTTC,CASRPGEIYGYTF
NA,18,TRBV7-9,TRBJ2-1,TRBD2,TGTGCCAGCAGCCGCGGGGCTAGCGGCAAAAGCTCCTACAATGAGCAGTTCTTC,CASSRGASGKSSYNEQFF